This paragraph reports one T cell receptor beta chain. The V gene's germline CDR1 is SGHTA and CDR2 FQGNSA. The CDR3 runs 18 residues. J lost 2 bases, V lost 0 bases, and 12 bases had no gene match. The sample belongs to a study of blood T cell repertoires in COVID-19. Looking at the study overall: PBMCs, B-cell-depleted T cells, or T cells provided the cDNA or gDNA that made up the material.

Source study methods: From reference gene primer amplification, estimates of nucleated cell counts were derived. Profiling relied on immunoSEQ multiplex PCR, and the TCRdb table lists in-frame clones only, not all of them. That table is the source of V, J and clone size, and D and trimming were worked out from the DNA. Among 120,000 to 150,000 clones listed, around 86% were seen once. The TCR originated in a human donor in a cohort sampled during active COVID-19. The sequencing input was peripheral blood. The chain links TRBV7-2 to TRBJ2-7; TRBD2 aligns across 8 bases. In DNA form, the CDR3 reads TGTGCCAGCAGCTTAGCCCCGGGTAGTAGCGGGGCCCCCTACGAGCAGTACTTC. Amino acid sequence: CASSLAPGSSGAPYEQYF.